Below are 26 T cell receptor beta chains sequenced from a single sample in a study of glioma-infiltrating T cells after dendritic cell vaccination. Some clones are missing from TCRdb's copy, which holds only in-frame ones; the method was immunoSEQ multiplex PCR. Counted here are 30,000 to 40,000 clones, approximately 80% occurring once; the ten biggest clones make up less than 8.5%. This specimen was blood, taken before dendritic cell vaccination. Receptors originate from a human donor with glioblastoma.

The V call is TRBV14, the J call TRBJ1-2; 10 bases are a match to TRBD1. From germline, CDR1 is SGHDN and CDR2 FVKESK. CDR3 length: 16 amino acids. J lost 4 bases, V lost 2 bases, and 7 bases had no gene match. This CDR3 is CASSQRDRGRGYGYTF. The CDR3 DNA sequence: TGTGCCAGCAGCCAACGTGACAGGGGGCGCGGCTATGGCTACACCTTC.

The chain recombines TRBV27 with TRBJ2-7; 10 nucleotides line up with TRBD1. The CDR3 has 15 amino acids. Losses at the gene ends were 6 bases for V and 3 bases for J; bases not matched to a gene: 8. The germline V gene encodes CDR1 MNHEY and CDR2 SMNVEV (reference sequence). The CDR3 DNA reads as TGTGCCAGCAGCCCGGGGACAGGGGACTTCTACGAGCAGTACTTC. Residues: CASSPGTGDFYEQYF.

CDR3 coding DNA: TGTGCCAGCAGCTCCGTGGAACAACTTTACGGGACAGGGAAAGAAAAACTGTTTTTT. Translated, it gives CASSSVEQLYGTGKEKLFF. The rearrangement links TRBV27 to TRBJ1-4; 9 nucleotides align to TRBD1. The trim removed 6 bases at V and 8 bases at J, leaving 22 bases unmatched. CDR1 MNHEY and CDR2 SMNVEV come from the germline V gene (reference sequence). The CDR3 consists of 19 residues. The whole variable domain, filled in from reference TRBV27 and TRBJ1-4, reads EAQVTQNPRYLITVTGKKLTVTCSQNMNHEYMSWYRQDPGLGLRQIYYSMNVEVTDKGDVPEGYKVSRKEKRNFPLILESPSPNQTSLYFCASSSVEQLYGTGKEKLFFGSGTQLSVL.

This CDR3 reads CATSRGEGHSNQPQHF. CDR3 nucleotides: TGTGCCACCAGCAGAGGGGAGGGACACAGCAATCAGCCCCAGCATTTT. The chain couples TRBV15 to TRBJ1-5; D might be TRBD1 (6 bases). The V gene's germline CDR1 is LNHNV and CDR2 YYDKDF (reference sequence). This CDR3 comprises 16 residues. Between the trimmed V and J ends, which lost 1 base and 1 base, there was a span of 11 bases.

The V call is TRBV30, the J call TRBJ2-3; 12 nucleotides agree with TRBD2. The CDR3 spans 14 residues. J was trimmed by 5 bases and V by 8 bases; bases with no gene match: 8. The germline gives CDR1 GTSNPN, CDR2 SVGIG (reference sequence). Here the CDR3 reads CATRLAGAIDTQYF. The CDR3, as DNA: TGTGCCACCCGACTAGCGGGAGCCATAGATACGCAGTATTTT.

V gene TRBV11-2 combines with J gene TRBJ1-3; 8 bases are shared with TRBD1. Trimming at V came to 1 base and at J to 2 bases, leaving 4 bases not matched to a gene. This CDR3 region has 16 residues. Germline V gives CDR1 SGHAT, CDR2 FQNNGV. Here the CDR3 DNA reads TGTGCCAGCAGCTTAGGCCCAGGGGGCACTGGAAACACCATATATTTT. Its protein product is CASSLGPGGTGNTIYF.

The CDR3 DNA follows: TGTGCCAGCAGCCCTCAAGAGACCCAGTACTTC. This gives the protein CASSPQETQYF. The V and J genes are TRBV7-2 and TRBJ2-5; D is uncertain. Germline-derived CDR1 and CDR2 are SGHTA and FQGNSA. V lost 5 bases, J lost 2 bases, and 3 bases lay in between. The CDR3 has 11 residues.

This chain connects TRBV14 to TRBJ2-5, with 11 bases lining up with TRBD2. The closer fit of TRBJ2-7 to the DNA end suggests the J call may be wrong. The CDR3 is 16 amino acids. Germline V lookup: CDR1 SGHDN, CDR2 FVKESK. The CDR3 bases are TGTGCCAGCAGCCACCAAAGCCAACTAGCGGGAGACGAGCAGTACTTC. This translates into CASSHQSQLAGDEQYF.

V usage is TRBV6-6 and J usage is TRBJ1-2; D may be TRBD1 (6 bases). The V end was cut by 4 bases, the J end by 6 bases, with 15 bases between. Looked up from germline, CDR1 is MNHNY and CDR2 is SVGAGI (reference sequence). CDR3 size: 14 residues. CDR3 in DNA: TGTGCCAGCAGTTTCGAGACAGGTATCCATGGCTACACCTTC. Protein product: CASSFETGIHGYTF.

The V call is TRBV6-6, the J call TRBJ2-1, with 10 nucleotides matching TRBD2. The germline gives CDR1 MNHNY, CDR2 SVGAGI (reference sequence). Losses at the gene ends were 7 bases for V and 7 bases for J; bases not matched to a gene: 7. This CDR3 has 14 residues. CDR3 DNA: TGTGCCAGCATAGGGGCTAGCGGGGGTAATGAGCAGTTCTTC. Protein sequence: CASIGASGGNEQFF.

The rearrangement uses TRBV6-4 and TRBJ2-3; no clear D gene. Germline V gene data show CDR1 as MRHNA and CDR2 as SNTAGT. The CDR3 has 13 residues. With 0 bases removed from V and 4 bases from J, the gap between germline ends came to 5 bases. CDR3: CASSDSLADTQYF. The CDR3 DNA reads as TGTGCCAGCAGTGACTCTCTAGCAGATACGCAGTATTTT.

This clone was counted between two and nine times. The chain couples TRBV13 to TRBJ2-2; 8 bases map to TRBD2. CDR1 is PRHDT, CDR2 FYEKMQ, per germline (reference sequence). The J segment lost 0 bases and the V segment lost 6 bases, leaving 6 bases of the junction unmatched. The CDR3 length is 16 residues. The CDR3 sequence: CASRQLAAPNTGELFF. CDR3 coding DNA: TGTGCCAGCAGACAACTAGCGGCCCCGAACACCGGGGAGCTGTTTTTT.

This chain links TRBV30 with TRBJ2-7; 9 bases are shared with TRBD1. This CDR3 is 15 amino acids long. The ends lost 3 bases at V and 3 bases at J; junction bases unmatched: 9. Germline assignment: CDR1 GTSNPN and CDR2 SVGIG (reference sequence). The CDR3 nucleotides are TGTGCCTGGAGCCCGAGAACAGGGGGCAGCTACGAGCAGTACTTC. Protein sequence: CAWSPRTGGSYEQYF.

The J gene is TRBJ2-3, the V gene TRBV4-3, with D hard to call. V lost 5 bases and J lost 1, with 13 bases in between. The CDR3 consists of 15 residues. Germline V CDR1 and CDR2: LGHNA, YSLEER. The CDR3 DNA is TGCGCCAGCAGCTCAGACTCCTTCGGCACAGATACGCAGTATTTT. Translated, it gives CASSSDSFGTDTQYF.

This rearrangement joins TRBV29-1 to TRBJ2-7, with TRBD1 as a possible D gene (7 bases). The CDR3 consists of 15 residues. V lost 3 bases, J lost 2 bases, and 17 bases lay in between. CDR1 SQVTM and CDR2 ANQGSEA come from the germline V gene. The CDR3 protein is CSVDDDRDFTYEQYF. The CDR3 coding sequence is TGCAGCGTTGACGACGACAGGGACTTCACCTACGAGCAGTACTTC.

The V and J genes are TRBV6-5 and TRBJ2-2; D possibly corresponds to TRBD1 (5 bases). Germline CDR1 is MNHEY and CDR2 is SVGAGI. The CDR3 spans 15 residues. V lost 3 bases and J 4 bases, leaving 12 bases between the germline ends. CDR3 nucleotide sequence: TGTGCCAGCAGTTATAAGGGGTCGGTCACCGGGGAGCTGTTTTTT. Encoded protein: CASSYKGSVTGELFF.

The genes are TRBV6-6 and TRBJ2-5, with D possibly being TRBD1 (5 bases). The V gene's germline CDR1 is MNHNY and CDR2 SVGAGI (reference sequence). The CDR3 spans 16 residues. Trimming removed 0 bases at V and 5 bases at J, with 16 bases between. CDR3 bases: TGTGCCAGCAGTTACTCGGGGCAGGCCTCTCGGGAGACCCAGTACTTC. Translating gives CASSYSGQASRETQYF.

The chain employs TRBV27 and TRBJ2-1; 13 positions agree with TRBD2. The length of the CDR3 is 17 residues. Germline values: CDR1 MNHEY, CDR2 SMNVEV (reference sequence). Unmatched junction bases numbered 7, after V lost 4 bases and J lost 4 bases. The CDR3 region is CASSYRTSGGMYNEQFF. CDR3 bases: TGTGCCAGCAGTTACCGGACTAGCGGGGGTATGTACAATGAGCAGTTCTTC.

This clone was found once. The junction differs from germline at one of its ends, possibly a read error. This sample also contains other DNA sequences that code for the same CDR3. The chain's CDR3 is CASSKGQYNSPLHF. The CDR3 region has the DNA TGTGCCAGCAGTAAGGGGCAGTATAATTCCCCCCTCCACTTT. The V and J genes are TRBV2 and TRBJ1-6; D possibly corresponds to TRBD1 (5 bases). The germline gives CDR1 SNHLY, CDR2 FYNNEI. This CDR3 contains 14 residues.

The V gene is TRBV7-8, the J gene TRBJ1-2; maybe TRBD1 (5 bases). This CDR3 has 15 residues. The germline V gene encodes CDR1 SGHVS and CDR2 FQNEAQ. V shed 5 bases and J shed 2 bases, with 15 bases lying between them. CDR3 sequence (DNA): TGTGCCAGCAGCCCATCCGGAGGGGTAAACTATGGCTACACCTTC. Amino acids: CASSPSGGVNYGYTF.

The chain links TRBV10-3 to TRBJ1-2, with 9 nucleotides matching TRBD1. The CDR3 has 18 amino acids. The germline V gene encodes CDR1 ENHRY and CDR2 SYGVKD. Unmatched junction bases numbered 11, after V lost 0 bases and J lost 3 bases. The CDR3 sequence: CAISESGGQGAFDYGYTF. The CDR3 DNA reads TGTGCCATCAGTGAGTCCGGGGGACAGGGTGCCTTTGACTATGGCTACACCTTC.

The table lists this clone with a count of one. The rearrangement uses TRBV5-1 and TRBJ2-5; D is possibly TRBD1 (6 bases). The V gene's germline CDR1 is SGHRS and CDR2 YFSETQ. V was cut by 7 bases and J by 0 bases, with 22 bases left in between. The CDR3 consists of 17 residues. CDR3 region: CASDKNPQGSYQETQYF. The CDR3 DNA is TGCGCCAGCGACAAAAATCCACAGGGCTCGTACCAAGAGACCCAGTACTTC.

The chain joins TRBV27 to TRBJ2-2; maybe TRBD1 (6 bases). The CDR3 loop spans 14 amino acids. CDR1 and CDR2 (germline): MNHEY, SMNVEV (reference sequence). The V end lost 7 bases, the J end lost 7 bases, and 16 bases lay between the germline ends. The CDR3 DNA follows: TGTGCCAGCACTCAAGACAGGCTGAGCGGGGAGCTGTTTTTT. As protein: CASTQDRLSGELFF.

The genes are TRBV9 and TRBJ1-4; D might be TRBD1 (6 bases). Trimming pared 0 bases from V and 7 bases from J, leaving 13 bases between. The CDR3 sequence is 15 residues long. Germline lookup yields CDR1 SGDLS and CDR2 YYNGEE. For the CDR3, the DNA is TGTGCCAGCAGCGTAGGAGCAGGGGTTGTTGAAAAACTGTTTTTT. This gives the protein CASSVGAGVVEKLFF.

The V call is TRBV28, the J call TRBJ2-5; D is possibly TRBD2 (6 bases). The CDR3 totals 13 residues. The V and J ends lost 6 bases and 7 bases respectively, with 15 bases between them. Germline V gene lookup returns CDR1 MDHEN and CDR2 SYDVKM. The CDR3 here is CASSLGRGGTQYF. The DNA for the CDR3 is TGTGCCAGCAGCCTAGGACGGGGAGGGACCCAGTACTTC.

V is TRBV25-1 and J is TRBJ2-4, with TRBD2 as a possible D gene (5 bases). This CDR3 region has 15 residues. Per the germline V gene, CDR1 is MGHDK and CDR2 is SYGVNS. Trimming cost V 4 bases and J 1 base, with 11 bases left between them. The CDR3 nucleotides read TGTGCCAGCAGTGTTTCTCGAGGGGCCAAAAACATTCAGTACTTC. Amino acid sequence: CASSVSRGAKNIQYF. Drawing the rest from reference TRBV25-1 and TRBJ2-4, the complete variable domain is EADIYQTPRYLVIGTGKKITLECSQTMGHDKMYWYQQDPGMELHLIHYSYGVNSTEKGDLSSESTVSRIRTEHFPLTLESARPSHTSQYLCASSVSRGAKNIQYFGAGTRLSVL.